This T cell receptor (beta chain) was sequenced during a study of T-cell reconstitution after alpha-beta-depleted transplantation in children (dated by TCRdb to the mid-2010s). At the level of the whole study: The study quantitatively tracked T-cell immune reconstitution after TCRalphabeta/CD19-depleted allogeneic hematopoietic cell transplantation in children using TCR repertoire profiling.

In its sample, this clonotype was seen a few times. Its recognized antigen is unknown. Per-base qualities were not stored, and no clone one base away is much larger. The protocol used for the library was PCR. TCRdb shows the sequencer as Illumina HiSeq 2500. TCR library preparation used molecular barcoding, with unique molecular identifiers applied to normalize quantification of the TCRbeta repertoire. TCRdb ran its own pipeline on the public reads, namely fastp trimming at Q25 and MiXCR clone calling, and kept in-frame beta chains. Entries are consolidated by CDR3 protein sequence, retaining the most common genes and DNA. This sample has a few hundred thousand distinct CDR3 sequences in its table, and around 10% of those were observed once. 20% to 25% of the sample goes to the ten largest clones. What the study reported, not specific to this receptor: Apparently early alphabetaT-cell count recovery about two months after transplant reportedly relied on only several hundred rapidly expanded clones derived from non-depleted graft cells. The high TCRbeta diversity at day 60 in some patients was ascribed to recipient T cells and intrathymic progenitors that had survived conditioning. Hyperexpanded clone frequencies declined over subsequent months; after one year, T-cell counts and TCRbeta diversity were mostly attributed to newly produced T cells.

The germline V gene (reference sequence) specifies GTSNPN as CDR1 and SVGIG as CDR2. A distance of 16 bases separates the germline ends of V and J, which lose 4 bases and 4 bases respectively. The CDR3 contains 14 residues, cysteine and phenylalanine counted. Only the CDR3 region is kept as DNA, spanning 42 bases read in frame from base 1. The treatment or condition label, read with the paper, signifies: allogeneic hematopoietic cell transplantation with graft depleted of TCRalphabeta T cells and CD19 B cells. TCRalphabeta/CD19-depleted allogeneic hematopoietic cell grafts were given to the transplant recipients, all of whom were children.

The input for sequencing was peripheral blood, taken 180 days after TCRalphabeta/CD19-depleted stem cell transplant. The sequence was collected from a male patient aged 2-15 years who had a stem cell transplant for chronic granulomatous disease, so the T cells may come from the graft donor. This chain is built from TRBV30 and TRBJ2-5; TRBD2 is a possible D gene, resting on 5 matching bases. This receptor carries the CDR3 CAWTQTQSGETQYF. In nucleotide form, the sequence is TGTGCCTGGACACAGACTCAGAGCGGAGAGACCCAGTACTTC.